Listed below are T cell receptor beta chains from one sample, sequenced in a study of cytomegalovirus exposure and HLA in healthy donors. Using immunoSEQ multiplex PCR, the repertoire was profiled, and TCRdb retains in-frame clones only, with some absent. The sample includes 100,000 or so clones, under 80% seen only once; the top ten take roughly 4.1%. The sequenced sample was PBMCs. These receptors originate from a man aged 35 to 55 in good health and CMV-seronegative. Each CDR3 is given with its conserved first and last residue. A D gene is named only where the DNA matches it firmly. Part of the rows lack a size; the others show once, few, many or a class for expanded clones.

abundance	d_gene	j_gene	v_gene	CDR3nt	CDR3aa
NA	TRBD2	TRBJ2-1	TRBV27	TGTGCCAGCAGTTCCGCTAGCGGGGGGCGAAGTGAGCAGTTCTTC	CASSSASGGRSEQFF
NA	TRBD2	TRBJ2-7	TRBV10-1	TGCGCCAGCAGTGATTTAGCGGGGGGCTTCGAGCAGTACTTC	CASSDLAGGFEQYF
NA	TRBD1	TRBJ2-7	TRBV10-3	TGTGCCATCAGTAAGAGGACAGGGCGCTCCTACGAGCAGTACTTC	CAISKRTGRSYEQYF
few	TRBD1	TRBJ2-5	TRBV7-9	TGTTCCAGCAGGTCCAAGCTGGGGACAGGGGTACATTGGGAGACCCAGTACTTC	CSSRSKLGTGVHWETQYF
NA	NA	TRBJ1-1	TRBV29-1	TGCAGCGTTCAGACAGCAATGAACACTGAAGCTTTCTTT	CSVQTAMNTEAFF
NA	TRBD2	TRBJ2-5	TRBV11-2	TGTGCCAGCAGCTTACTAGCGGGAAGACAAGAGACCCAGTACTTC	CASSLLAGRQETQYF
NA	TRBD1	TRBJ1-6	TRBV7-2	TGTGCCAGCAGCCCCGGGACAGGTGGGCCCCTCCACTTT	CASSPGTGGPLHF
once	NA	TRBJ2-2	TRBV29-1	TGCAGCGTTGAAGTTGCGAGGTCGGCCAACACCGGGGAGCTGTTTTTT	CSVEVARSANTGELFF
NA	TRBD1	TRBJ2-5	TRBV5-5	TGTGCCAGCAGCTCGACCCCGACAGGGGGAGCCGAGACCCAGTACTTC	CASSSTPTGGAETQYF
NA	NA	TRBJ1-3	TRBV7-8	TGTGCCAGCAGTATATATAACAGGGATAATGGAAACACCATATATTTT	CASSIYNRDNGNTIYF